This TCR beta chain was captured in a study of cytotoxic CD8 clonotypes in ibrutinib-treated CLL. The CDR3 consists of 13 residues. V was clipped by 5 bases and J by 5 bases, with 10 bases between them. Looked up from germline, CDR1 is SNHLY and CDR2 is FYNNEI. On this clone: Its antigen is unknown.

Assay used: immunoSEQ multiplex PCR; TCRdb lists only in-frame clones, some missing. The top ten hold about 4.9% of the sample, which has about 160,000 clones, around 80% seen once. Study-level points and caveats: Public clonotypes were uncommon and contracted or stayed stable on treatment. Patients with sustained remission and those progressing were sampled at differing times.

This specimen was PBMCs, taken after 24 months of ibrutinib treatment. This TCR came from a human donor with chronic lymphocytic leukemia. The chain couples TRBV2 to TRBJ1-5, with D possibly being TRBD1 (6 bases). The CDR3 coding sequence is TGTGCCAGCAGTCTACAGGGATATCAGCCCCAGCATTTT. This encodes CASSLQGYQPQHF.